This is a list of T cell receptor beta chains from one sample in a study of human T cells and chemical hapten exposure. MiXCR was run by TCRdb on the RACE reads, yielding one entry per CDR3 protein. The sample includes approximately 82,000 distinct CDR3 sequences, 6.6% of them seen just once. The source was whole blood, collected in connection with sensitization to the hapten diphenylcyclopropenone (DPC). These receptors were obtained from a woman under 40 with alopecia areata. Some clones in this sample may be carry-over from other donors' samples. Each CDR3 is given with its conserved first and last residue. The D gene is left open where the match is weak. Clone size, where shown, is once, few, many, or a class for clones that have expanded.

CDR3nt: TGTGCCAGCAGGGACCAAGAGACCCAGTACTTC; CDR3aa: CASRDQETQYF; j_gene: TRBJ2-5; v_gene: TRBV7-6; abundance: -; d_gene: -
CDR3nt: TGTGCCAGCAGCGACAGACAGGGCCGGGGGGAGACTGGAAACACCATATATTTT; CDR3aa: CASSDRQGRGETGNTIYF; j_gene: TRBJ1-3; v_gene: TRBV7-9; abundance: many; d_gene: TRBD1
CDR3nt: TGTGCCAGCAGCTTAGCAGAGAGCACTGAAGCTTTCTTT; CDR3aa: CASSLAESTEAFF; j_gene: TRBJ1-1; v_gene: TRBV11-1; abundance: -; d_gene: -
CDR3nt: TGTGCCAGCAGTTCTGCCGGGACGGACTATTCACCCCTCCACTTT; CDR3aa: CASSSAGTDYSPLHF; j_gene: TRBJ1-6; v_gene: TRBV5-5; abundance: few; d_gene: -
CDR3nt: TGTGCCAGCAGTCCTGGGACAGGTACGGCTGGGGCCAACGTCCTGACTTTC; CDR3aa: CASSPGTGTAGANVLTF; j_gene: TRBJ2-6; v_gene: TRBV12-3/TRBV12-4; abundance: many; d_gene: TRBD1
CDR3nt: TGTGCCTGGAGCCCTTCGGGACGTACTGGCACTGAAGCTTTCTTT; CDR3aa: CAWSPSGRTGTEAFF; j_gene: TRBJ1-1; v_gene: TRBV30; abundance: many; d_gene: -
CDR3nt: TGTGCCTGGAAGAGAGCGGCAGGGCGGGCAGGGGCCAACGTCCTGACTTTC; CDR3aa: CAWKRAAGRAGANVLTF; j_gene: TRBJ2-6; v_gene: TRBV30; abundance: -; d_gene: -
CDR3nt: TGTGCCAGCAGCCAAGAGGTACGGTGGACAGATAACACTGAAGCTTTCTTT; CDR3aa: CASSQEVRWTDNTEAFF; j_gene: TRBJ1-1; v_gene: TRBV3-1; abundance: many; d_gene: -
CDR3nt: TGCAGCGTTGCTCCCCGCGGAGGACATGGCTACACCTTC; CDR3aa: CSVAPRGGHGYTF; j_gene: TRBJ1-2; v_gene: TRBV29-1; abundance: -; d_gene: -
CDR3nt: TGTGCCAGCAGGCCTTTTCAGGACTCTGGAAACACCATATATTTT; CDR3aa: CASRPFQDSGNTIYF; j_gene: TRBJ1-3; v_gene: TRBV27; abundance: many; d_gene: -
CDR3nt: TGTGCCAGCAGTCCCCCCGGGTCGCGGACTGAAGCTTTCTTT; CDR3aa: CASSPPGSRTEAFF; j_gene: TRBJ1-1; v_gene: TRBV27; abundance: many; d_gene: -
CDR3nt: TGTGCCATCAGTGACGTTTTAGAGAGCGCCAATGAGCAGTTCTTC; CDR3aa: CAISDVLESANEQFF; j_gene: TRBJ2-1; v_gene: TRBV10-3; abundance: -; d_gene: -